This T cell receptor beta chain was found in a study of T cell changes during pregnancy in multiple sclerosis. Sequencing was performed with immunoSEQ multiplex PCR; in TCRdb, only in-frame clones are kept and a portion is missing. The sample yields around 45,000 clones, around 93% seen once. The sequences come from CD4+ T cells from peripheral blood mononuclear cells, collected in the third trimester of pregnancy. The TCR was taken from a female donor with multiple sclerosis, enrolled in a pregnancy study.

CDR3 bases: TGTGCCAGCAAATTCGGGACAGGGGGCGCGATGAACACTGAAGCTTTCTTT. Protein: CASKFGTGGAMNTEAFF. This chain links TRBV7-2 with TRBJ1-1; 12 bases map to TRBD1. The CDR3 loop spans 17 amino acids. V was pared by 7 bases and J by 0 bases, with 9 bases of the junction left unmatched. Germline V gene lookup returns CDR1 SGHTA and CDR2 FQGNSA. Full variable domain (rest looked up from reference TRBV7-2 and TRBJ1-1): GAGVSQSPSNKVTEKGKDVELRCDPISGHTALYWYRQSLGQGLEFLIYFQGNSAPDKSGLPSDRFSAERTGGSVSTLTIQRTQQEDSAVYLCASKFGTGGAMNTEAFFGQGTRLTVV.